The 27 T cell receptor beta chains presented below share a single source sample, sequenced in a study of shared clonotypes between healthy human individuals. Libraries were prepared by immunoSEQ multiplex PCR; TCRdb keeps only in-frame clonotypes and omits some of them. The data hold 2,100,000 or so clones, with about 94% observed a single time. The material sequenced was naive CD4+ T cells sorted from blood. As for subset: CD45RA+ positively selected. The source is a man younger than 30 in good health.

The chain recombines TRBV30 with TRBJ1-2; no reliable D call. CDR1 is GTSNPN, CDR2 SVGIG, per germline (reference sequence). The V end lost 0 bases, the J end lost 6 bases, and 11 bases lay between the germline ends. The CDR3 has 13 residues. The chain's CDR3 is CAWSVRIPHGYTF. As DNA, the CDR3 is TGTGCCTGGAGTGTACGGATCCCGCATGGCTACACCTTC.

This chain joins TRBV18 and TRBJ2-7; no definite D call. This CDR3 spans 14 amino acids. V gave up 3 bases and J gave up 3 bases, with 12 bases separating them. CDR1 is KGHSH and CDR2 is LQKENI in the germline V gene. The CDR3 DNA reads TGTGCCAGCTCACCGTCCAATCCCTTCTACGAGCAGTACTTC. Amino acid sequence: CASSPSNPFYEQYF. Based on the CDR3 plus reference TRBV18 and TRBJ2-7, the full variable domain is NAGVMQNPRHLVRRRGQEARLRCSPMKGHSHVYWYRQLPEEGLKFMVYLQKENIIDESGMPKERFSAEFPKEGPSILRIQQVVRGDSAAYFCASSPSNPFYEQYFGPGTRLTVT.

The gene calls are TRBV5-8 and TRBJ1-5; 7 positions match TRBD1. CDR1 is SGHTS and CDR2 is YDEGEE in the germline V gene. Trimming cost V 4 bases and J 0 bases; bases outside gene matches: 7. This CDR3 region has 16 residues. The CDR3 coding sequence is TGTGCCAGCAGCCTCGAGGGGGCGAATAGCAATCAGCCCCAGCATTTT. This encodes CASSLEGANSNQPQHF.

The rearrangement links TRBV6-6 to TRBJ1-2; D perhaps matches TRBD1 (6 bases). Germline values: CDR1 MNHNY, CDR2 SVGAGI (reference sequence). The V end lost 6 bases, the J end lost 0 bases, and 17 bases lay between the germline ends. This CDR3 region has 16 residues. CDR3 nucleotide sequence: TGTGCCAGCAGCGACAGGCCCACCACTTCTAACTATGGCTACACCTTC. The encoded protein is CASSDRPTTSNYGYTF.

The chain joins TRBV28 to TRBJ1-5; D uncertain. Trimming left V 9 bases short and J 7 bases short, with 13 bases between. The CDR3 consists of 12 residues. The germline CDR1 and CDR2 sequences are MDHEN and SYDVKM. The CDR3 region has the DNA TGTGCCAGGCAGCGGCCCGGGCAGCCCCAGCATTTT. Its protein product is CARQRPGQPQHF. Supplemented by reference TRBV28 and TRBJ1-5, the full variable domain reads DVKVTQSSRYLVKRTGEKVFLECVQDMDHENMFWYRQDPGLGLRLIYFSYDVKMKEKGDIPEGYSVSREKKERFSLILESASTNQTSMYLCARQRPGQPQHFGDGTRLSIL.

The V gene is TRBV30, the J gene TRBJ2-1; 9 positions agree with TRBD1. Looked up from germline, CDR1 is GTSNPN and CDR2 is SVGIG (reference sequence). The length of the CDR3 is 16 residues. The ends lost 2 bases at V and 12 bases at J; junction bases unmatched: 17. CDR3 bases: TGTGCCTGGAGTTTCTCCGGGACAGGGAATCGGGGAGTGCAGTTCTTC. This gives the protein CAWSFSGTGNRGVQFF. The complete variable domain, with remaining parts taken from reference TRBV30 and TRBJ2-1, reads SQTIHQWPATLVQPVGSPLSLECTVEGTSNPNLYWYRQAAGRGLQLLFYSVGIGQISSEVPQNLSASRPQDRQFILSSKKLLLSDSGFYLCAWSFSGTGNRGVQFFGPGTRLTVL.

The rearrangement uses TRBV6-1 and TRBJ2-1; TRBD1 matches 8 bases. V shed 2 bases, J shed 8 bases, and the junction held 5 bases outside the gene matches. The CDR3 is 14 amino acids. Germline-derived CDR1 and CDR2 are MNHNS and SASEGT. The CDR3 DNA is TGTGCCAGCAGTGAATCGGACAGGGCCGATGAGCAGTTCTTC. This encodes CASSESDRADEQFF.

The chain recombines TRBV7-2 with TRBJ2-7; D might be TRBD1 or TRBD2, each matching 5 bases. Trimming took 5 bases from V and 2 from J, leaving 13 bases between them. The CDR3 is 14 residues long. Germline CDR1 reads SGHTA; CDR2 reads FQGNSA. CDR3 residues: CASSRGRGPYEQYF. In DNA form, the CDR3 reads TGTGCCAGCAGCCGCGGAAGGGGACCCTACGAGCAGTACTTC.

J is TRBJ1-2 and V is TRBV6-6; D ambiguous. CDR1 MNHNY and CDR2 SVGAGI come from the germline V gene (reference sequence). This CDR3 has 15 amino acids. V was cut by 8 bases and J by 0 bases, with 16 bases left in between. CDR3 sequence (DNA): TGTGCCAGCTCGGGCAGTCGAAGAGCTAACTATGGCTACACCTTC. Protein product: CASSGSRRANYGYTF.

The gene calls are TRBV7-6 and TRBJ1-4; D is ambiguous. The CDR3 sequence is 14 residues long. V was shortened by 3 bases and J by 0 bases, with 5 bases between the two germline ends. From germline, CDR1 is SGHVS and CDR2 FNYEAQ. The CDR3 DNA reads as TGTGCCAGCAGCTTCGGGGCAACTAATGAAAAACTGTTTTTT. Amino acid sequence: CASSFGATNEKLFF.

This clone was counted a single time. The V gene is TRBV23-1, the J gene TRBJ2-6; tentative D call: TRBD2 (6 bases). TRBV23-1 is designated an ORF whose function remains uncertain. Deletions cut 0 bases from V and 1 base from J, with 16 bases between. CDR3 length: 19 amino acids. This CDR3 is CASSQSEGNPESGANVLTF. Here the CDR3 DNA reads TGCGCCAGCAGTCAATCGGAGGGTAACCCTGAATCTGGGGCCAACGTCCTGACTTTC.

The V gene is TRBV9, the J gene TRBJ2-3, with D possibly being TRBD1 (5 bases). The CDR3 totals 15 residues. In germline, CDR1 is SGDLS, CDR2 YYNGEE. Trimming cost V 0 bases and J 4 bases, with 12 bases left between them. The CDR3 region has the DNA TGTGCCAGCAGCGTAGGTGGCAGGGTCCCAGATACGCAGTATTTT. Translating gives CASSVGGRVPDTQYF.

The J gene is TRBJ2-7, the V gene TRBV6-1; 7 bases agree with TRBD2. This CDR3 region has 17 residues. Germline CDR1 is MNHNS and CDR2 is SASEGT. Germline trimming cut 4 bases from V and 3 bases from J; bases unmatched to any gene: 15. The CDR3 region is CASSVFVGGGKYYEQYF. The CDR3, as DNA: TGTGCCAGCAGTGTTTTTGTCGGCGGGGGAAAATACTACGAGCAGTACTTC.

This chain connects TRBV19 to TRBJ1-5; D perhaps matches TRBD1 (6 bases). The CDR3 has 15 residues. Germline V gene data show CDR1 as LNHDA and CDR2 as SQIVND (reference sequence). The ends were cut back, 6 bases at V and 7 bases at J, with 19 bases in the middle. The CDR3 nucleotides are TGTGCCAGTAGCTCTCGGCACAGGGCGGTCCAGCCCCAGCATTTT. This gives the protein CASSSRHRAVQPQHF.

The chain joins TRBV11-3 to TRBJ2-7, with D unresolved. Trimming removed 1 base from V and 2 bases from J, with 9 bases in between. The germline V gene encodes CDR1 SGHNT and CDR2 YENEEA. The CDR3 length is 14 residues. CDR3 DNA sequence: TGTGCCAGCAGCTTAGCAACAGAGACCTACGAGCAGTACTTC. It specifies CASSLATETYEQYF.

The rearrangement joins TRBV28 to TRBJ1-2, with D unclear. The CDR3 contains 12 residues. CDR1 and CDR2 from the germline V gene are MDHEN and SYDVKM. With 2 bases removed from V and 11 bases from J, the gap between germline ends came to 12 bases. The CDR3 DNA follows: TGTGCCAGCAGTTTACGGCCAGGACGATACACCTTC. This translates into CASSLRPGRYTF.

This chain uses TRBV5-4 with TRBJ2-1; D perhaps matches TRBD2 (5 bases). This CDR3 region has 15 residues. The ends were cut back, 3 bases at V and 7 bases at J, with 17 bases in the middle. Germline CDR1 SGHNT, CDR2 YYREEE (reference sequence). In DNA, the CDR3 is TGTGCCAGCAGCTCTCTTGGTGAGTTAGCGAATGAGCAGTTCTTC. Translation: CASSSLGELANEQFF.

The genes are TRBV6-5 and TRBJ2-1; 8 bases align to TRBD1. With V trimmed by 6 bases and J by 7 bases, 5 bases remained unmatched. Looked up from germline, CDR1 is MNHEY and CDR2 is SVGAGI. This CDR3 spans 13 amino acids. The CDR3 region has the DNA TGTGCCAGCAGCCCCAGGGGGCGGAATGAGCAGTTCTTC. Translated: CASSPRGRNEQFF.

The chain carries TRBV11-1 and TRBJ1-2; TRBD1 might be the D (5 bases). This CDR3 has 12 amino acids. Between the trimmed V and J ends, which lost 4 bases and 5 bases, there was a span of 8 bases. Germline CDR1 is SGHAT and CDR2 is FQDESV (reference sequence). CDR3 amino acids: CASSSGPYGYTF. CDR3 DNA: TGTGCCAGCAGCTCGGGACCGTATGGCTACACCTTC.

This sequence joins TRBV28 and TRBJ2-4; D is perhaps TRBD1 (6 bases). The CDR3 length is 15 residues. The V gene's germline CDR1 is MDHEN and CDR2 SYDVKM. Trimming took off 2 bases at V and 7 bases at J, with 15 bases between the two ends. CDR3 DNA sequence: TGTGCCAGCAGTTTAAGTTCGCCCAGGGGTAACATTCAGTACTTC. Its protein is CASSLSSPRGNIQYF.

CDR3 residues: CASRRGQETQYF. The CDR3 nucleotides read TGTGCCAGCAGACGCGGTCAAGAGACCCAGTACTTC. This chain uses TRBV6-6 with TRBJ2-5; D is unclear. The CDR3 loop spans 12 amino acids. Deletions cut 6 bases from V and 2 bases from J, with 7 bases between. Germline V gene lookup returns CDR1 MNHNY and CDR2 SVGAGI (reference sequence).

J is TRBJ1-5 and V is TRBV6-1, with D uncertain. Germline values: CDR1 MNHNS, CDR2 SASEGT. This CDR3 region has 18 residues. Trimming pared 4 bases from V and 4 bases from J, leaving 23 bases between. Written as DNA, the CDR3 is TGTGCCAGCAGTGCTTTAGAGGTTATGCGGGCCGGGAATCAGCCCCAGCATTTT. Translating gives CASSALEVMRAGNQPQHF.

The V call is TRBV20-1, the J call TRBJ1-2; TRBD1 agrees at 10 bases. The CDR3 contains 11 residues. Germline CDR1 is DFQATT and CDR2 is SNEGSKA (reference sequence). V dropped 4 bases and J dropped 13; count of bases not matched to a gene: 6. In DNA, the CDR3 is TGCAGTGCTACACCCGGGACAGGGGCCACCTTC. Its translation: CSATPGTGATF.

The rearrangement uses TRBV6-5 and TRBJ2-2; no clear D gene. The germline gives CDR1 MNHEY, CDR2 SVGAGI. The CDR3 sequence is 13 residues long. V lost 7 bases and J lost 2, with 8 bases in between. CDR3 sequence: CASTKDNTGELFF. The DNA of the CDR3 is TGTGCCAGCACCAAGGATAACACCGGGGAGCTGTTTTTT.

The chain has TRBV7-2 and TRBJ2-1; D gene uncertain. This CDR3 is built from 13 residues. Trimming cost V 5 bases and J 6 bases, with 11 bases left between them. CDR1 is SGHTA and CDR2 is FQGNSA in the germline V gene. The CDR3 DNA follows: TGTGCCAGCAGCCCCCAGTCCGGCAATGAGCAGTTCTTC. As protein: CASSPQSGNEQFF. Full variable domain (outside the CDR3, taken from reference TRBV7-2 and TRBJ2-1): GAGVSQSPSNKVTEKGKDVELRCDPISGHTALYWYRQSLGQGLEFLIYFQGNSAPDKSGLPSDRFSAERTGGSVSTLTIQRTQQEDSAVYLCASSPQSGNEQFFGPGTRLTVL.

As regards this clone: The junction does not match germline at one end; this may be a read error. V gene TRBV7-7 combines with J gene TRBJ2-2; D is perhaps TRBD2 (5 bases). The CDR3 runs to 14 residues. The V gene's germline CDR1 is SSHAT and CDR2 FNYEAQ (reference sequence). This CDR3 reads CASSIGEVAGELFF. The CDR3 DNA sequence: TGTGCTAGCAGCATCGGGGAAGTGGCCGGGGAGCTGTTTTTT.

The CDR3 nucleotides are TGCGCCAGCAGCCCCGGGGGGACAGGATTCTACGAGCAGTACTTC. Its translation: CASSPGGTGFYEQYF. The rearrangement links TRBV5-1 to TRBJ2-7; D is possibly TRBD1 (8 bases). CDR1 SGHRS and CDR2 YFSETQ come from the germline V gene. V dropped 4 bases and J dropped 3 bases, with 17 bases sitting between them. This CDR3 comprises 15 residues.